The entry below gives a single T cell receptor (beta chain) sequence along with its context. Antigen unknown. The data derive from a study of T cell repertoires in cytomegalovirus infection. Notes on the study in general: HLA-C-restricted CMV-specific TCR beta clonotypes prevailed in the ex vivo response.

TCRdb redid the calling of the reads with MiXCR, one entry per CDR3 protein. The table has approximately 500,000 distinct CDR3 sequences, over 9% seen once. Between the trimmed V and J ends, which lost 8 bases and 2 bases, there was a span of 22 bases. The CDR3 extends over 18 amino acids. Looked up from germline, CDR1 is MNHEY and CDR2 is SMNVEV (reference sequence). V usage is TRBV27 and J usage is TRBJ2-6; a possible D gene is TRBD1 (6 bases). Sequencing used PBMCs. The sequence was collected from a human donor in good health (CMV status not recorded). Some clones in this sample may be carry-over from other donors' samples. The CDR3 nucleotides read TGTGCCAGCGGCACCCCGGGACACCGATATACTGGGGCCAACGTCCTGACTTTC. This gives the protein CASGTPGHRYTGANVLTF.